This T cell receptor beta chain stems from a study of T cells in Graves' hyperthyroidism and ophthalmopathy. Study-level points and caveats: The model identified upcoming ophthalmopathy a median approximately 6.4 months ahead of onset.

Regions amplified from RNA transcripts were the TCR beta CDR3 regions. Initially, a first-round RT-PCR of the TCR CDR3 employed the HTBI primer set. TCRdb ran MiXCR on the multiplex PCR reads and lists one entry per CDR3 protein. This table holds approximately 370,000 distinct CDR3 sequences, 17% found once. This clonotype was observed at least ten times. What it recognizes is unknown. V was clipped by 6 bases and J by 6 bases; unmatched bases: 4. The CDR3 spans 13 residues. Sequencing was done on a sample of blood. The sequence was obtained from a woman in her 30s with Graves' hyperthyroidism that later progressed to Graves' ophthalmopathy. V gene TRBV12-3 or TRBV12-4 combines with J gene TRBJ2-2; 7 bases are shared with TRBD1. CDR3 protein: CASRSRGPGELFF. DNA of the CDR3: TGTGCCAGCAGAAGTAGGGGGCCCGGGGAGCTGTTTTTT.